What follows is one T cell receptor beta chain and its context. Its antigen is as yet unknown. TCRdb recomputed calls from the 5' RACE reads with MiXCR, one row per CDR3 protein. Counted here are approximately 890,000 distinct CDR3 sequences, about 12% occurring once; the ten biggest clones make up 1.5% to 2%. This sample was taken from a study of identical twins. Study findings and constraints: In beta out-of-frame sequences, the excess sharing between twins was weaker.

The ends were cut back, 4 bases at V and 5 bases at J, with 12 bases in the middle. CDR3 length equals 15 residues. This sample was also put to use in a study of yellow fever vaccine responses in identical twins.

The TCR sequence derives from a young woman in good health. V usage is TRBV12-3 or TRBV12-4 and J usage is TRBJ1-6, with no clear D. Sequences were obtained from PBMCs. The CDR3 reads CASSSTPGHNSPLHF. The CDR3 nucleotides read TGTGCCAGCAGTTCCACACCTGGACATAATTCACCCCTCCACTTT.